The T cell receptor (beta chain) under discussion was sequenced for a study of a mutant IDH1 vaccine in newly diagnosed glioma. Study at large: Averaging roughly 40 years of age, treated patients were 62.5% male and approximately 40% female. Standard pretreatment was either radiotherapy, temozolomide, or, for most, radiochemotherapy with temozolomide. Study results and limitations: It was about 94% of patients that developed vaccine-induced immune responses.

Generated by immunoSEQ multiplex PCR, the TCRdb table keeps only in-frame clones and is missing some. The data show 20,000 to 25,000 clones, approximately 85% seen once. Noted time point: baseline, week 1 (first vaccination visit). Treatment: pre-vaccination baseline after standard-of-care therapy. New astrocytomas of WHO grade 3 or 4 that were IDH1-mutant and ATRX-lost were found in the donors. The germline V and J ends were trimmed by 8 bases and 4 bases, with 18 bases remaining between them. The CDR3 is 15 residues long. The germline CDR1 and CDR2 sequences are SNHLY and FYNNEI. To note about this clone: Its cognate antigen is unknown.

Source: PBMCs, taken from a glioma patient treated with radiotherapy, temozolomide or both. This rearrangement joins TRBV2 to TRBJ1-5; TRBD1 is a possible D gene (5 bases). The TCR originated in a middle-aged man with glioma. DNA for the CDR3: TGTGCCAGCCTTAAGGGACGCGGCATAAATCAGCCCCAGCATTTT. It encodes CASLKGRGINQPQHF.